What follows are 5 T cell receptor beta chains derived from one specimen sequenced in a study of T cells in Graves' hyperthyroidism and ophthalmopathy. There were TCR beta CDR3 regions amplified from RNA transcripts. Carried out on the TCR CDR3, a first-round RT-PCR used the HTBI primer set. TCRdb reprocessed the multiplex PCR reads via MiXCR and lists one record per CDR3 protein. The sample shows some 510,000 distinct CDR3 sequences, 35% to 55% of them seen only once. The specimen sequenced was peripheral blood or thyroid tissue (not recorded which). The receptors come from a woman between 18 and 29 years old with Graves' hyperthyroidism.

The V call is TRBV20-1, the J call TRBJ2-5; D uncertain. The length of the CDR3 is 16 residues. The germline gives CDR1 DFQATT, CDR2 SNEGSKA (reference sequence). V lost 3 bases, J lost 1 base, and 18 bases lay in between. The CDR3 sequence: CSASQVSAASQETQYF. The CDR3 DNA follows: TGCAGTGCTAGCCAAGTCAGCGCGGCTAGCCAAGAGACCCAGTACTTC.

This sequence joins TRBV19 and TRBJ1-3, with D unclear. The CDR3 is made up of 14 amino acids. The germline gives CDR1 LNHDA, CDR2 SQIVND (reference sequence). Trimming removed 3 bases from V and 0 bases from J, with 6 bases in between. CDR3 sequence: CASSMKNSGNTIYF. Here the CDR3 DNA reads TGTGCCAGTAGTATGAAAAACTCTGGAAACACCATATATTTT. Using reference TRBV19 and TRBJ1-3 for the parts outside the CDR3, the full variable domain is DGGITQSPKYLFRKEGQNVTLSCEQNLNHDAMYWYRQDPGQGLRLIYYSQIVNDFQKGDIAEGYSVSREKKESFPLTVTSAQKNPTAFYLCASSMKNSGNTIYFGEGSWLTVV.

Note on this clonotype: A much larger clone lies one base from this, so it may be a read error. V usage is TRBV10-3 and J usage is TRBJ2-5; D might be TRBD1 (7 bases). V lost 6 bases, J lost 4 bases, and 12 bases lay in between. CDR3 length: 13 residues. Germline assignment: CDR1 ENHRY and CDR2 SYGVKD. CDR3 sequence (DNA): TGTGCCATCAGAGTGCAGGGGGGAGAGACCCAGTACTTC. This codes for CAIRVQGGETQYF.

The gene calls are TRBV15 and TRBJ1-3; D call uncertain. The V end lost 1 base, the J end lost 8 bases, and 15 bases lay between the germline ends. CDR3 size: 15 residues. Germline assignment: CDR1 LNHNV and CDR2 YYDKDF (reference sequence). The CDR3 is CATSRVGGYGYTIYF. CDR3 DNA: TGTGCCACCAGCAGAGTCGGTGGCTATGGCTACACCATATATTTT.

This clonotype occurred a few times. The rearrangement joins TRBV20-1 to TRBJ2-7, with D possibly matching TRBD2 (6 bases). In germline, CDR1 is DFQATT, CDR2 SNEGSKA (reference sequence). CDR3 length: 15 amino acids. The V and J ends lost 3 bases and 0 bases respectively, with 15 bases between them. In DNA form, the CDR3 reads TGCAGTGCTAGCCCACTAGCAGGACCCTCCTACGAGCAGTACTTC. It specifies CSASPLAGPSYEQYF.